What follows are 5 T cell receptor beta chains derived from one specimen sequenced in a study of T cell changes during pregnancy in multiple sclerosis. TCRdb keeps only in-frame clones here, not all; method: immunoSEQ multiplex PCR. The table includes tens of thousands of clones, 90% to 95% detected once. Specimen: CD4+ T cells from peripheral blood mononuclear cells, collected in the third trimester of pregnancy. The receptors shown here come from a female donor in good health, enrolled as a control in a pregnancy study.

The rearrangement joins TRBV9 to TRBJ2-1; TRBD2 might be the D (6 bases). The CDR3 sequence is 14 residues long. Germline CDR1 and CDR2: SGDLS and YYNGEE. V gave up 0 bases and J gave up 12 bases, with 16 bases separating them. In DNA form, the CDR3 reads TGTGCCAGCAGCGTAGGGGACTGGGGCGCAGGGCAGTTCTTC. This sequence encodes CASSVGDWGAGQFF.

This chain links TRBV11-2 with TRBJ1-5, with unresolved D. Trimming left V 1 base short and J 6 bases short, with 10 bases between. The CDR3 sequence is 14 residues long. Germline V gives CDR1 SGHAT, CDR2 FQNNGV. CDR3 sequence (DNA): TGTGCCAGCAGCTTAGTTCCGGGAGCTCAGCCCCAGCATTTT. This codes for CASSLVPGAQPQHF.

This chain links TRBV18 with TRBJ2-1; 8 bases fit TRBD2. CDR1 and CDR2 (germline): KGHSH, LQKENI. Trimming at V came to 2 bases and at J to 2 bases, leaving 5 bases not matched to a gene. The CDR3 runs 16 residues. For the CDR3, the DNA is TGTGCCAGCTCACCAGTTGCAGCGGGAGCCTACAATGAGCAGTTCTTC. Amino acid sequence: CASSPVAAGAYNEQFF.

The chain is built from TRBV29-1 and TRBJ2-7; 7 bases line up with TRBD1. V shed 4 bases and J 4 bases; nucleotides not matched to a gene: 10. This CDR3 comprises 14 residues. Germline CDR1 SQVTM, CDR2 ANQGSEA. The CDR3 sequence is CSVVVLGGSYEQYF. The CDR3 DNA reads as TGCAGCGTTGTCGTCCTAGGGGGCTCGTACGAGCAGTACTTC.

The chain carries TRBV30 and TRBJ1-1, with 8 bases aligning to TRBD1. The CDR3 covers 12 residues. With 5 bases clipped from V and 4 bases from J, the junction kept 3 bases outside the gene matches. Germline CDR1 is GTSNPN and CDR2 is SVGIG (reference sequence). DNA for the CDR3: TGTGCCTGGGGCGACAGGGGCACTGAAGCTTTCTTT. Translation: CAWGDRGTEAFF.